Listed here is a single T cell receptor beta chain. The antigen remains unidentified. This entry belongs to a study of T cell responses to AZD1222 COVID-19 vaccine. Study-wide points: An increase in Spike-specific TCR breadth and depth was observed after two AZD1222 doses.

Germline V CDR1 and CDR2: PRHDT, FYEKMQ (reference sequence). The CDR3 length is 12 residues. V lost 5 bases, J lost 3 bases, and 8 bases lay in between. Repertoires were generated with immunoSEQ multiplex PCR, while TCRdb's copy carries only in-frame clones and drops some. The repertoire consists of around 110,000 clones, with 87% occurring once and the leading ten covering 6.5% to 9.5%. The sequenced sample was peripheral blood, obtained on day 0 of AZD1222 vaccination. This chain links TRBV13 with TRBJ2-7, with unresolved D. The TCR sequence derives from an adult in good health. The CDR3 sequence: CASSHPGYEQYF. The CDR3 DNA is TGTGCCAGCAGCCATCCCGGCTACGAGCAGTACTTC.